Below, one T cell receptor beta chain is given with its context. The record originates from a study of blood T cell repertoires in COVID-19. Across the study: PBMCs, B-cell-depleted T cells, or T cells were the source of the cDNA or gDNA that made up the material.

Using immunoSEQ multiplex PCR, the repertoire was profiled, and TCRdb retains in-frame clones only, with some absent. The data contain more than 300,000 clones, 85% to 90% of them singletons. Germline V lookup: CDR1 SNHLY, CDR2 FYNNEI. This CDR3 has 15 amino acids. Between the trimmed V and J ends, which lost 7 bases and 1 base, there was a span of 11 bases. Participant ages covered roughly 18 to 89 years across 20 to 25 US areas. Recovered Cohort 3 donors showed two negative PCRs, clearance, or symptom resolution. The rearrangement uses TRBV2 and TRBJ2-6, with no clear D. The sequencing sample was made of PBMCs or T cells enriched from blood (not recorded which). The sequence came from a man aged 30 to 45 who had recovered from COVID-19. CDR3 DNA: TGTGCCAGCACTCCCTACGCGTCTGGGGCCAACGTCCTGACTTTC. Translating it yields CASTPYASGANVLTF.